This TCR beta chain was observed in a study of blood T cells in healthy people across ages. Overall study: The template switching approach captured approximately one barcoded beta molecule for every two T cells. General study results and limits: Any conclusive comparison of naive versus antigen-experienced cells was prevented by using unsorted PBMCs. Naive CD4+ cells and diversity were both higher in long-lived donors than in aged donors. CMV status of donors was unknown, possibly confounding expanded clonotype changes.

About this clonotype itself: Antigen unknown.

Primed by a sample-barcoded 5' primer and a J-beta primer mix, a second PCR proceeded for roughly 7 to 12 cycles. TCRdb re-derived calls from the 5' RACE reads in MiXCR, one entry per CDR3 protein. The table shows more than 700,000 distinct CDR3 sequences, with roughly 50% occurring only once. Trimming removed 4 bases from V and 4 bases from J; junction bases left unmatched: 3. The CDR3 has 12 amino acids. From germline, CDR1 is SQVTM and CDR2 ANQGSEA. The sample taken for sequencing was blood. The sequence came from a man aged 80 or over in good health. The genes are TRBV29-1 and TRBJ2-5; 7 bases line up with TRBD1. CDR3 coding DNA: TGCAGCGTTGGGACAGGAAGAGAGACCCAGTACTTC. It is translated as CSVGTGRETQYF.